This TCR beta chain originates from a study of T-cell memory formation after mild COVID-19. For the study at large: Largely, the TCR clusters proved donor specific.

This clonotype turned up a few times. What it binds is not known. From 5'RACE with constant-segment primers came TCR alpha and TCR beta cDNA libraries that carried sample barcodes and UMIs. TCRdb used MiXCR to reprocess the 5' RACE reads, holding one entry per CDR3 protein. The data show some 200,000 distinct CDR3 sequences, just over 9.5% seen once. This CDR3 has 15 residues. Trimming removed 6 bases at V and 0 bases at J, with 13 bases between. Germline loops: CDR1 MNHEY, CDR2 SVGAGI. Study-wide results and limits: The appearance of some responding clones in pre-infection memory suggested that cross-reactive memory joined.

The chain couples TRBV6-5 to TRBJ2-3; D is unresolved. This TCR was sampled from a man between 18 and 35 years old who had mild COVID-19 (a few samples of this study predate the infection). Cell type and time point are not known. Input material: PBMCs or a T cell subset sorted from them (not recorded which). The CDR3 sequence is CASSAPYTSTDTQYF. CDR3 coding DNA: TGTGCCAGCAGCGCGCCCTATACTAGCACAGATACGCAGTATTTT.